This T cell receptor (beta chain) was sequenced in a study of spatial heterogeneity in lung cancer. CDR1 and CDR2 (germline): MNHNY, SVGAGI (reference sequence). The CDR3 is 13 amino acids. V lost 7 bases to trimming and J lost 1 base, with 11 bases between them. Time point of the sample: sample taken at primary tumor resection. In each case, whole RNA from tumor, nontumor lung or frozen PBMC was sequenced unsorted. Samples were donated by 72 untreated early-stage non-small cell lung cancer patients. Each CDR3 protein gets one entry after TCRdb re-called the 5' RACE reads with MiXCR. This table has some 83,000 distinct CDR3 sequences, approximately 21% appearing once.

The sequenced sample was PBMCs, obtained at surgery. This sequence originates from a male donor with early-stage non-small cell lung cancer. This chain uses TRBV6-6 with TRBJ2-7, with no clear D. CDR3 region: CASTTRRSYEQYF. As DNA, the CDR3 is TGTGCCAGCACCACCAGGCGGTCCTACGAGCAGTACTTC.